The clone carrying this TCR beta chain has just a few counts. Trimming at V came to 6 bases and at J to 2 bases, leaving 4 bases not matched to a gene. Germline loops: CDR1 LNHDA, CDR2 SQIVND (reference sequence). The length of the CDR3 is 14 residues. The record originates from a study of glioma-infiltrating T cells after dendritic cell vaccination. No glioblastoma patient carried an isocitrate dehydrogenase mutation. Using immunoSEQ multiplex PCR, the repertoire was profiled, and TCRdb retains in-frame clones only, with some absent. In the table there are fewer than 75,000 clones, around 81% of which are singletons.

This receptor was obtained from a human donor with glioblastoma. Sample: blood, taken before dendritic cell vaccination. J is TRBJ2-7 and V is TRBV19, with TRBD1 matching over 10 bases. CDR3 DNA sequence: TGTGCCAGTAGCTGGACAGGGGGTACCTACGAGCAGTACTTC. Translation: CASSWTGGTYEQYF.